One T cell receptor (beta chain) is described in this entry. The antigen is undetermined. The Oncomine TCR Beta short-read assay was what sequenced the DNA obtained from cultured CD4+ T cells. In TCRdb, the PCR reads were re-called with MiXCR into one record per CDR3 protein. The sample consists of about 10,000 distinct CDR3 sequences, around 44% of them appearing once. The V gene lost 6 bases and the J gene lost 1 base, with 16 bases spanning the gap. In germline, CDR1 is MNHNS, CDR2 SASEGT. The CDR3 has 16 amino acids. As for treatment: roughly 11-day PBMC culture with coronavirus spike peptide pools or control peptides (ViraFEST assay). Half the medium was exchanged for fresh IL-2 medium on days 3 and 7. This entry is derived from a study of vaccination and CD4 T cells after COVID-19. Study-wide background: Convalescent individuals numbered four females and six males, two being Hispanic. A median of 101 days (range 35 to 161) separated diagnosis from post-COVID sampling. Overlapping spike peptides of SARS-CoV-2, HCoV-NL63, HCoV-OC43 and HCoV-229E were used, and cells were stimulated with them.

The receptor's source is a human donor who had recovered from COVID-19. Input material: CD4+ T cells from blood, cultured in vitro. V gene TRBV6-1 combines with J gene TRBJ1-5, with no clear D. CDR3 nucleotides: TGTGCCAGCAGATCCGCTGGGGTGGGGAGCAATCAGCCCCAGCATTTT. Protein: CASRSAGVGSNQPQHF.